The clone carrying this TCR beta chain was picked up a small number of times. Its specificity is not known. The investigators amplified TCR beta CDR3 regions from RNA transcripts. The TCR CDR3 was amplified in a first-round RT-PCR using the HTBI primer set. MiXCR, applied by TCRdb to the multiplex PCR reads, yields one record per CDR3 protein. The sample includes approximately 610,000 distinct CDR3 sequences, approximately 15% seen only once; the top ten take about 4.5%. CDR3 length: 14 amino acids. V lost 6 bases, J lost 6 bases, and 14 bases lay in between. Germline values: CDR1 MGHRA, CDR2 YSYEKL. Under 3 months was the duration of disease in ophthalmopathy patients, who also had a Clinical Activity Score of at least 3 and a NOSPECS grade of at least 4. Each 10 ml fresh peripheral blood draw supplied the PBMCs. The sample belongs to a study of T cells in Graves' hyperthyroidism and ophthalmopathy. Study observations and caveats: With a median lead of 6.5 months before onset, the model predicted ophthalmopathy.

This TCR derives from a woman aged 40-49 years with Graves' ophthalmopathy. Specimen: blood. The rearrangement joins TRBV4-1 to TRBJ2-2, with no clear D. The CDR3 DNA sequence: TGCGCCAGCAGGCCTGTTAGGGATGCCGGGGAGCTGTTTTTT. It is translated as CASRPVRDAGELFF.